The entry below describes one T cell receptor (beta chain). This record belongs to a study of blood T cell repertoires in COVID-19. At the level of the study: The analysed material was cDNA or gDNA that came from T cells, B-cell-depleted T cells, or PBMCs.

Per the original methods: Nucleated cell number was recorded as an estimate derived from reference gene primer amplification. Profiling relied on immunoSEQ multiplex PCR, and the TCRdb table lists in-frame clones only, not all of them. From that table come the V and J calls and clone size; the DNA was used to work out D and trimming. The repertoire holds about 300,000 clones, with about 89% as singletons. The receptor's source is a man aged 35 to 55 with acute or convalescent COVID-19. The sequencing input was peripheral blood.

The CDR3 DNA follows: TGTGCCAGCAGCGGGAGGGGGAACGCCTACAATGAGCAGTTCTTC. Translating gives CASSGRGNAYNEQFF. V is TRBV5-6 and J is TRBJ2-1; maybe TRBD2 (7 bases). V lost 4 bases and J lost 2, with 13 bases in between. The CDR3 sequence is 15 residues long. Germline values: CDR1 SGHDT, CDR2 YYEEEE.